One and the same sample provided the 16 T cell receptor beta chains below, sequenced in a study of T cells in Graves' hyperthyroidism and ophthalmopathy. Amplified TCR beta CDR3 regions came from RNA transcripts. A first-round RT-PCR of the TCR CDR3 used the HTBI primer set. TCRdb fed the multiplex PCR reads into MiXCR, producing one record per CDR3 protein. This table holds approximately 710,000 distinct CDR3 sequences, approximately 15% found once. Sequences were obtained from blood. These receptors all come from a man between 45 and 60 years old with Graves' hyperthyroidism.

In this sample, this clonotype turned up once. This may stem from a read error, because a much larger clone lies one nucleotide away. This chain uses TRBV12-3 or TRBV12-4 with TRBJ2-7; D may be TRBD1 or TRBD2 (6 bases each). CDR3 length: 13 residues. Trimming pared 2 bases from V and 5 bases from J, leaving 10 bases between. The CDR3 nucleotides are TGTGCCAGCAGTTTAATGGGGGGCAACGAGCAGTACTTC. Translated, it gives CASSLMGGNEQYF.

V gene TRBV7-2 combines with J gene TRBJ2-5; 8 nucleotides agree with TRBD2. Germline-derived CDR1 and CDR2 are SGHTA and FQGNSA. The CDR3 sequence is 15 residues long. Trimming removed 5 bases from V and 3 bases from J; junction bases left unmatched: 8. For the CDR3, the DNA is TGTGCCAGCAGCCCCGGGAGGGTAGAAAAAGAGACCCAGTACTTC. Translating gives CASSPGRVEKETQYF.

The chain combines TRBV28 with TRBJ1-5; no clear D. This CDR3 has 14 residues. CDR1 is MDHEN and CDR2 is SYDVKM in the germline V gene. Between the trimmed V and J ends, which lost 4 bases and 0 bases, there was a span of 7 bases. The CDR3 loop reads CASSSVDSNQPQHF. The CDR3 DNA is TGTGCCAGCAGTTCGGTCGATAGCAATCAGCCCCAGCATTTT.

V usage is TRBV19 and J usage is TRBJ1-2, with 12 bases aligning to TRBD1. The length of the CDR3 is 15 residues. CDR1 and CDR2 (germline): LNHDA, SQIVND (reference sequence). The J segment lost 7 bases and the V segment lost 10 bases, leaving 13 bases of the junction unmatched. CDR3 protein: CATSGQGASRSGYTF. CDR3 coding DNA: TGTGCCACCTCGGGACAGGGGGCTTCGCGGAGTGGCTACACCTTC. The whole variable domain, filled in from reference TRBV19 and TRBJ1-2, reads DGGITQSPKYLFRKEGQNVTLSCEQNLNHDAMYWYRQDPGQGLRLIYYSQIVNDFQKGDIAEGYSVSREKKESFPLTVTSAQKNPTAFYLCATSGQGASRSGYTFGSGTRLTVV.

This clonotype was counted at least ten times. This chain joins TRBV18 and TRBJ1-1; no reliable D call. Germline V gives CDR1 KGHSH, CDR2 LQKENI. The CDR3 loop spans 15 amino acids. V was shortened by 2 bases and J by 9 bases, with 19 bases between the two germline ends. The CDR3 spells CASSPVVGPEGKAFF. The CDR3, as DNA: TGTGCCAGCTCACCAGTTGTCGGGCCCGAAGGGAAAGCTTTCTTT.

This clonotype was seen a few times. For the CDR3, the DNA is TGTGCCAGCAGCCCGACAGGGGCCGGGGAGCCCCAGCATTTT. It codes for CASSPTGAGEPQHF. This chain links TRBV28 with TRBJ1-5, with TRBD1 identical over 8 bases. CDR1 and CDR2 (germline): MDHEN, SYDVKM. V was pared by 6 bases and J by 8 bases, with 9 bases of the junction left unmatched. This CDR3 region has 14 residues.

This clonotype has at least ten counts. This chain connects TRBV5-1 to TRBJ2-1, with no clear D. Trimming took 2 bases from V and 0 from J, leaving 9 bases between them. Looked up from germline, CDR1 is SGHRS and CDR2 is YFSETQ. The CDR3 sequence is 15 residues long. The CDR3 region is CASSFEWSSYNEQFF. For the CDR3, the DNA is TGCGCCAGCAGCTTTGAGTGGAGCTCCTACAATGAGCAGTTCTTC.

This clonotype was seen many times. The chain has TRBV30 and TRBJ2-5; D gene ambiguous. Deletions cut 5 bases from V and 4 bases from J, with 5 bases between. Germline CDR1 is GTSNPN and CDR2 is SVGIG (reference sequence). The CDR3 runs to 10 residues. The CDR3 DNA follows: TGTGCCTGGGGCCTAGAGACCCAGTACTTC. This encodes CAWGLETQYF.

This clonotype was detected many times. This chain links TRBV11-3 with TRBJ2-1; no firm D call. Germline V gene lookup returns CDR1 SGHNT and CDR2 YENEEA. This CDR3 comprises 13 residues. The V gene lost 5 bases and the J gene lost 6 bases, with 11 bases spanning the gap. The CDR3 DNA reads TGTGCCAGCAGCGCCTCCGTCCTCAATGAGCAGTTCTTC. Its translation is CASSASVLNEQFF.

The chain carries TRBV20-1 and TRBJ2-6; 9 bases are shared with TRBD1. The CDR3 spans 16 residues. Germline V gene data show CDR1 as DFQATT and CDR2 as SNEGSKA (reference sequence). V shed 5 bases, J shed 4 bases, and the junction held 9 bases outside the gene matches. CDR3 in amino acids: CSAVTGGKTGANVLTF. Here the CDR3 DNA reads TGCAGTGCTGTGACAGGGGGAAAAACGGGGGCCAACGTCCTGACTTTC.

Comments on this clonotype: Just one base apart from a much larger clone, this may be a read error. The chain joins TRBV12-3 or TRBV12-4 to TRBJ2-6, with D perhaps TRBD1 (5 bases). The CDR3 is made up of 16 amino acids. In DNA, the CDR3 is TGTGTCAGCAGTAGGGGCACTCGTTCTGGGGCCAACGTCCTGACTTTC. It translates to CVSSRGTRSGANVLTF.

This clonotype was counted ten times or more. This chain connects TRBV28 to TRBJ1-5, with unresolved D. CDR3 length: 16 residues. The germline gives CDR1 MDHEN, CDR2 SYDVKM. V lost 6 bases and J 2 bases, leaving 17 bases between the germline ends. The CDR3 region is CASSSILFMGNQPQHF. DNA of the CDR3: TGTGCCAGCAGCTCCATCCTCTTCATGGGCAATCAGCCCCAGCATTTT.

This clonotype was found many times. The chain is built from TRBV24-1 and TRBJ1-1; D unclear. The CDR3 sequence is 13 residues long. V was trimmed by 5 bases and J by 4 bases, leaving 10 bases between them. CDR1 and CDR2 from the germline V gene are KGHDR and SFDVKD. This CDR3 is CATSASYGTEAFF. CDR3 in DNA: TGTGCCACCAGTGCGTCCTATGGCACTGAAGCTTTCTTT.

Note on this clonotype: A read error is possible here, since a much larger clone lies one base away. The V and J genes are TRBV15 and TRBJ2-1; weak D call: TRBD1 (6 bases). The CDR3 runs 16 residues. Germline CDR1 reads LNHNV; CDR2 reads YYDKDF (reference sequence). Trimming cost V 3 bases and J 5 bases, with 17 bases left between them. CDR3 sequence (DNA): TGTGCCACCAGCAGGACTCCGGACAGAAGACACAATGAGCAGTTCTTC. Translation: CATSRTPDRRHNEQFF.

This clonotype was found a few times. This sequence may be a read error, since a much larger clone differs from it by one base. V gene TRBV30 combines with J gene TRBJ2-1, with 11 bases aligning to TRBD2. The V and J ends lost 0 bases and 7 bases, in that order; junction bases with no gene match: 2. This CDR3 has 14 residues. Germline V gene sequence: CDR1 GTSNPN, CDR2 SVGIG (reference sequence). This CDR3 reads CAWSVLAGGNEQFF. The CDR3 bases are TGTGCCTGGAGTGTCCTAGCGGGAGGTAATGAGCAGTTCTTC. Full variable domain (remainder filled in from reference TRBV30 and TRBJ2-1): SQTIHQWPATLVQPVGSPLSLECTVEGTSNPNLYWYRQAAGRGLQLLFYSVGIGQISSEVPQNLSASRPQDRQFILSSKKLLLSDSGFYLCAWSVLAGGNEQFFGPGTRLTVL.

Note on this clonotype: Possible read error: a much larger clone is one base away. The chain carries TRBV20-1 and TRBJ2-1, with D tentatively TRBD1 (5 bases). This CDR3 is 12 amino acids long. Germline CDR1 reads DFQATT; CDR2 reads SNEGSKA (reference sequence). This CDR3 is CSASGANNEQVF. DNA of the CDR3: TGCAGTGCTAGTGGGGCTAACAATGAGCAGGTCTTC.